The entry below describes one TCR beta chain. The antigen is unknown. The germline V gene encodes CDR1 MDHEN and CDR2 SYDVKM. The V and J ends lost 5 bases and 1 base, in that order; junction bases with no gene match: 8. The CDR3 spans 17 residues. Profiling relied on immunoSEQ multiplex PCR, and the TCRdb table lists in-frame clones only, not all of them. The sample shows fewer than 500,000 clones, approximately 92% of them seen only once. Documented treatment: 15 to 20 received Ad26.COV2.S at low or high dose, single or two shots; about 5 received placebo; per-sample allocation not given. Samples were taken on day 63 after the first vaccine or placebo injection. An Ad26 vector expressing Wuhan-strain SARS-CoV-2 spike constituted the vaccine. The data were obtained in a study of Ad26.COV2.S vaccination and SARS-CoV-2 variants. About the research overall: Donor got 5x10^10 or 1x10^11 viral particles of Ad26.COV2.S. Notes on the study in general: Recipients of either vaccine or placebo displayed similar breadth of non-spike TCRs.

The chain is built from TRBV28 and TRBJ1-6; 7 nucleotides align to TRBD1. The clonotype comes from a person aged 18-65 years who received the Ad26.COV2.S COVID-19 vaccine or a placebo. Specimen: peripheral blood, collected in a trial of Ad26.COV2.S vaccine versus placebo. The CDR3 DNA sequence: TGTGCCAGCAGTGAAAACAGGGGTGGTTCCTATAATTCACCCCTCCACTTT. This sequence encodes CASSENRGGSYNSPLHF.